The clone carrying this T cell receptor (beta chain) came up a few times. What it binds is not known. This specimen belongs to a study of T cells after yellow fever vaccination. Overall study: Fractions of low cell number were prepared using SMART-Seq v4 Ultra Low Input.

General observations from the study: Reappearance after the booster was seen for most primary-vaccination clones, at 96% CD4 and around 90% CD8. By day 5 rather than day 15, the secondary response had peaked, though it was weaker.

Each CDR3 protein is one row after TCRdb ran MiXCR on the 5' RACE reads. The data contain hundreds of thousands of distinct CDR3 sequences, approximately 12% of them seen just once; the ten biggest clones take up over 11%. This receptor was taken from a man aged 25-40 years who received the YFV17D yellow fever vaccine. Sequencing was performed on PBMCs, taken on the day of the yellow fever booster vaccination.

The CDR3 here is CASSSLVGIAGELFF. In nucleotides, the CDR3 is TGTGCCAGCAGTTCCCTAGTGGGGATAGCCGGGGAGCTGTTTTTT. The J gene is TRBJ2-2, the V gene TRBV7-2; D ambiguous. The CDR3 contains 15 residues. Per germline, CDR1 SGHTA and CDR2 FQGNSA. Trimming removed 6 bases at V and 6 bases at J, with 17 bases between.